This T cell receptor beta chain stems from a study of T cells in Graves' hyperthyroidism and ophthalmopathy. This clonotype was counted only a few times. Amplified TCR beta CDR3 regions derived from RNA transcripts. The HTBI primer set drove a first-round RT-PCR of the TCR CDR3. One entry per CDR3 protein results from TCRdb running MiXCR on the multiplex PCR reads. In the table there are a few hundred thousand distinct CDR3 sequences, about a fifth of which are singletons. The V gene end was trimmed by 5 bases and the J gene end by 7 bases; junction bases not matched to a gene: 6. This CDR3 region has 14 residues. Per the germline V gene, CDR1 is MNHEY and CDR2 is SMNVEV (reference sequence). Uncontrolled infection, other autoimmune disease, pregnancy and lactation each barred patients from inclusion.

The sequence was obtained from a man younger than 30 with Graves' ophthalmopathy. Sequencing used blood. The chain employs TRBV27 and TRBJ1-1; the match to TRBD1 covers 11 bases. In DNA form, the CDR3 reads TGTGCCAGCAGTACACTGGACAGGGGGCTTGAAGCTTTCTTT. Translation gives CASSTLDRGLEAFF.